Shown below are 4 T cell receptor beta chains from a single sample sequenced in a study of shared clonotypes between healthy human individuals (dated by TCRdb to 2020 to 2022). Receptor amplification or capture employed the immunoSEQ multiplex PCR assay. Entries here come from immuneACCESS through TCRdb and include only in-frame sequences with V and J called. Some clones fail to appear in such tables; in the studies checked, an unresolved V gene covers under half of the shortfall, and the cause of the remainder is unknown. Within this sample are roughly 2 million clones, with about 95% of them counted one time only. The ten largest clones capture about 0.13% of the sample. The sequenced sample consisted of naive CD4+ T cells sorted from blood. The meaning of the sample's cell subset or site label: CD45RA+ positively selected. These receptors all come from a man younger than 35 in good health.

The rearrangement links TRBV7-2 to TRBJ2-7, with 10 bases matching TRBD2. From germline, CDR1 is SGHTA and CDR2 FQGNSA. The CDR3 has 15 residues. Trimming cost V 4 bases and J 4 bases; bases outside gene matches: 7. This chain's CDR3 is CASSSRTSGKYEQYF. The CDR3 region has the DNA TGTGCCAGCAGCTCGCGGACTAGCGGAAAGTACGAGCAGTACTTC.

The chain combines TRBV11-2 with TRBJ2-5; tentative D call: TRBD2 (7 bases). CDR1 and CDR2 from the germline V gene are SGHAT and FQNNGV. The CDR3 spans 15 residues. V was trimmed by 6 bases and J by 5 bases, leaving 19 bases between them. In DNA form, the CDR3 reads TGTGCCAGCAGTCCGCAGGGGTCCGGGAGGGAGACCCAGTACTTC. Amino acids: CASSPQGSGRETQYF.

This chain connects TRBV19 to TRBJ1-2; D is possibly TRBD1 (5 bases). The CDR3 totals 13 residues. With 5 bases removed from V and 6 bases from J, the gap between germline ends came to 13 bases. Germline V gene data show CDR1 as LNHDA and CDR2 as SQIVND (reference sequence). CDR3 region: CASSPGYTHGYTF. For the CDR3, the DNA is TGTGCCAGTAGTCCAGGGTACACCCATGGCTACACCTTC.

The rearrangement uses TRBV2 and TRBJ2-3, with D hard to call. CDR1 is SNHLY and CDR2 is FYNNEI in the germline V gene. Trimming took off 0 bases at V and 8 bases at J, with 9 bases between the two ends. The CDR3 loop spans 13 amino acids. The CDR3 DNA reads as TGTGCCAGCAGTGAAGCCCCACGGAGTACGCAGTATTTT. It encodes CASSEAPRSTQYF.